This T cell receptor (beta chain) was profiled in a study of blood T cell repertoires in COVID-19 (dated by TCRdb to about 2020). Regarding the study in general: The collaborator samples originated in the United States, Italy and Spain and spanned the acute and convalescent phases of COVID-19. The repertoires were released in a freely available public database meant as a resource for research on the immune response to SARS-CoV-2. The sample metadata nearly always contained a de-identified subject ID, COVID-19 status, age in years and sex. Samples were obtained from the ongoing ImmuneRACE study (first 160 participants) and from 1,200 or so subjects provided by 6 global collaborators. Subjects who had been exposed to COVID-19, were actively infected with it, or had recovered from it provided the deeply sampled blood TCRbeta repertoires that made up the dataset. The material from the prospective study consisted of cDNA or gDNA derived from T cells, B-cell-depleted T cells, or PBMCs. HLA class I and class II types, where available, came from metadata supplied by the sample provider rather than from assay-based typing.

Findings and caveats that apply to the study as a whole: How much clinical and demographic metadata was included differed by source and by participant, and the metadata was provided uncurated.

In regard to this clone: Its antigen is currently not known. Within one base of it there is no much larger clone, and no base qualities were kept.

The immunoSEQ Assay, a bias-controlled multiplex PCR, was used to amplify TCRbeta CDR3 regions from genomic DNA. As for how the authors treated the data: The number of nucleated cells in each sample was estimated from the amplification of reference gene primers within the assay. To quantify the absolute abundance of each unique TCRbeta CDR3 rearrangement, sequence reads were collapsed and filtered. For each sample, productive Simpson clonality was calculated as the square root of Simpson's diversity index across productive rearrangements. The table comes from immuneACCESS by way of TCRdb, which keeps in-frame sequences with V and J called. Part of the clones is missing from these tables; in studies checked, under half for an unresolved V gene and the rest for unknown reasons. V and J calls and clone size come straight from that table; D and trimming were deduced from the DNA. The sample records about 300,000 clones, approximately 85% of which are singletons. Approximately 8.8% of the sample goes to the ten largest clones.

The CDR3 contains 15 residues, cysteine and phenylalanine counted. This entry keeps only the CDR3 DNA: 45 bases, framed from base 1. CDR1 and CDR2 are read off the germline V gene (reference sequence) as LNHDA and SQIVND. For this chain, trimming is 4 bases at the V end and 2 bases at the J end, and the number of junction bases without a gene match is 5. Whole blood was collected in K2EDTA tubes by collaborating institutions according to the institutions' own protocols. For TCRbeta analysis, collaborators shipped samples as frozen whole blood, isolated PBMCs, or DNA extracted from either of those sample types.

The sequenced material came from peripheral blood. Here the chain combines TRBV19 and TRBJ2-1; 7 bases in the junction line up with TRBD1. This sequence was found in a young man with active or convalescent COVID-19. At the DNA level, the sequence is TGTGCCAGTAGTACGGCCGGGACAGCCTACAATGAGCAGTTCTTC. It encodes CASSTAGTAYNEQFF.